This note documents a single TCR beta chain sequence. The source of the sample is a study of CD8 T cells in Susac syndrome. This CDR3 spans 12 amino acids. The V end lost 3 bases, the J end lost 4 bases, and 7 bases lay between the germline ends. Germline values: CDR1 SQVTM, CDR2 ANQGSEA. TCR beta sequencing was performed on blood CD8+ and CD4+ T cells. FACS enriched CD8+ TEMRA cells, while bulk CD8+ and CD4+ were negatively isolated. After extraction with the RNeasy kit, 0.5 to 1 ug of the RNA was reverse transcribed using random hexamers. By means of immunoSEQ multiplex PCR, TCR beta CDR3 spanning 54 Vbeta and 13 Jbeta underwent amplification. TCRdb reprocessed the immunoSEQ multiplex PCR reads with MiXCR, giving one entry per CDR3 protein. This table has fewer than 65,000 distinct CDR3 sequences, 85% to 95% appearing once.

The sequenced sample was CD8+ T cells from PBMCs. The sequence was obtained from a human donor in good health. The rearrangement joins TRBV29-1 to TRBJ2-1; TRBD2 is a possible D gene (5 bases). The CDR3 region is CSVEEVYNEQFF. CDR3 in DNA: TGCAGCGTTGAGGAGGTGTACAATGAGCAGTTCTTC.